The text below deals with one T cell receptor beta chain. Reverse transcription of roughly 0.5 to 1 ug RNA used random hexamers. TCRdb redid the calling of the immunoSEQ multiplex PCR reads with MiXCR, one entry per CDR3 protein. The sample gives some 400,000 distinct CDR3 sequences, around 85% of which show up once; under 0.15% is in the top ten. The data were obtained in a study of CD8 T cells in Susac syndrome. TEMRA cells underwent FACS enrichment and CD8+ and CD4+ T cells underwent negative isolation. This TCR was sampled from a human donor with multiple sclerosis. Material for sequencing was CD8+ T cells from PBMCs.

The CDR3 region has the DNA TGTGCCAGCAGTTTATTGGGGGCCTATCAGCCCCAGCATTTT. Residues: CASSLLGAYQPQHF. The chain has TRBV27 and TRBJ1-5; a possible D gene is TRBD1 (6 bases). The CDR3 loop spans 14 amino acids. The V gene lost 1 base and the J gene lost 5 bases, with 9 bases spanning the gap. Germline CDR1 MNHEY, CDR2 SMNVEV (reference sequence).